A selection of T cell receptor beta chains follows, all from one sample in a study of identical twins. Each CDR3 protein is one row after TCRdb ran MiXCR on the 5' RACE reads. The table records 1,800,000 or so distinct CDR3 sequences, 32% of them present only once. The sequenced sample consisted of cord blood. These receptors all come from a newborn girl in good health. CDR3s include the opening cysteine and the closing phenylalanine or tryptophan. A D gene is named only where the DNA matches it firmly. Part of the rows lack a size; the others show once, few, many or a class for expanded clones.

D: TRBD1
V: TRBV29-1
size: many
J: TRBJ2-3
CDR3: CSVEVPGQGLMLTDTQYF
DNA: TGCAGCGTTGAGGTCCCGGGACAGGGGTTGATGCTTACAGATACGCAGTATTTT

D: TRBD1
V: TRBV11-2
size: few
J: TRBJ1-4
CDR3: CASSLSTGEKLFF
DNA: TGTGCCAGCAGCTTATCGACAGGGGAAAAACTGTTTTTT

D: TRBD1
V: TRBV18
size: few
J: TRBJ1-2
CDR3: CASSTTGGDYGYTF
DNA: TGTGCCAGCTCAACCACAGGGGGCGACTATGGCTACACCTTC

D: TRBD2
V: TRBV3-1
size: few
J: TRBJ2-4
CDR3: CASSQERGSGRYKNIQYF
DNA: TGTGCCAGCAGCCAAGAAAGAGGTAGCGGGAGGTACAAAAACATTCAGTACTTC

D: -
V: TRBV2
size: -
J: TRBJ1-1
CDR3: CASPHAGNPTEAFF
DNA: TGTGCCAGCCCCCATGCTGGGAATCCCACTGAAGCTTTCTTT

D: -
V: TRBV10-2
size: -
J: TRBJ2-5
CDR3: CASKDPPGAETQYF
DNA: TGCGCCAGCAAGGACCCCCCCGGCGCAGAGACCCAGTACTTC

D: -
V: TRBV6-8
size: -
J: TRBJ1-1
CDR3: CASSYSPGSTGNTEAFF
DNA: TGTGCCAGCAGTTACTCGCCCGGATCAACAGGGAACACTGAAGCTTTCTTT

D: TRBD1
V: TRBV29-1
size: few
J: TRBJ2-7
CDR3: CSVDSGTGSYEQYF
DNA: TGCAGCGTTGATTCCGGGACAGGGTCCTACGAGCAGTACTTC

D: -
V: TRBV28
size: -
J: TRBJ2-1
CDR3: CASSLRLAGPVNEQFF
DNA: TGTGCCAGCAGTTTAAGGCTAGCAGGACCCGTCAATGAGCAGTTCTTC

D: -
V: TRBV27
size: -
J: TRBJ2-3
CDR3: CASSLFPSYRESTDTQYF
DNA: TGTGCCAGCAGTTTATTTCCCTCATACAGGGAAAGCACAGATACGCAGTATTTT

D: TRBD1
V: TRBV6-2/TRBV6-3
size: -
J: TRBJ2-3
CDR3: CASSYRGLTTDTQYF
DNA: TGTGCCAGCAGTTACAGGGGGCTGACCACAGATACGCAGTATTTT

D: -
V: TRBV20-1
size: -
J: TRBJ1-6
CDR3: CSARVLNSPLHF
DNA: TGCAGTGCTAGAGTCCTTAATTCACCCCTCCACTTT

D: -
V: TRBV5-1
size: -
J: TRBJ2-2
CDR3: CASSLEGYGELFF
DNA: TGCGCCAGCAGCTTGGAAGGGTACGGGGAGCTGTTTTTT

D: -
V: TRBV4-2
size: many
J: TRBJ2-7
CDR3: CASSQEVGSSSYEQYF
DNA: TGTGCCAGCAGCCAAGAAGTGGGTTCCTCTTCCTACGAGCAGTACTTC

D: -
V: TRBV20-1
size: -
J: TRBJ2-7
CDR3: CSARDRPRERYNEQYF
DNA: TGCAGTGCTAGAGATCGTCCCCGGGAACGATACAATGAGCAGTACTTC

D: -
V: TRBV7-7
size: -
J: TRBJ2-5
CDR3: CASSLALGGTNKETQYF
DNA: TGTGCTAGCAGCTTAGCGTTGGGCGGGACGAACAAAGAGACCCAGTACTTC

D: -
V: TRBV6-6
size: -
J: TRBJ1-2
CDR3: CASSYSASFGYTF
DNA: TGTGCCAGCAGTTACTCTGCGTCCTTTGGCTACACCTTC

D: -
V: TRBV5-1
size: many
J: TRBJ2-7
CDR3: CASRRDNSYEQYF
DNA: TGCGCCAGCAGAAGGGACAATTCCTACGAGCAGTACTTC

D: -
V: TRBV20-1
size: -
J: TRBJ1-5
CDR3: CSARDFRVGNQPQHF
DNA: TGCAGTGCTAGAGACTTCAGGGTGGGCAATCAGCCCCAGCATTTT

D: -
V: TRBV2
size: -
J: TRBJ1-1
CDR3: CASSPLRTEVNTEAFF
DNA: TGTGCCAGCAGTCCCCTCCGGACAGAGGTGAACACTGAAGCTTTCTTT

D: TRBD1
V: TRBV18
size: -
J: TRBJ1-1
CDR3: CASSPTGGLRNTEAFF
DNA: TGTGCCAGCTCACCCACAGGGGGATTACGGAACACTGAAGCTTTCTTT

D: -
V: TRBV12-3/TRBV12-4
size: many
J: TRBJ2-7
CDR3: CASSFGDRFYEQYF
DNA: TGTGCCAGCAGTTTCGGAGACAGGTTTTACGAGCAGTACTTC

D: -
V: TRBV4-1
size: -
J: TRBJ2-1
CDR3: CASSQDSAGDREQFF
DNA: TGCGCCAGCAGCCAAGATTCGGCAGGGGATCGCGAGCAGTTCTTC

D: -
V: TRBV5-1
size: -
J: TRBJ1-2
CDR3: CAISLEGRGRGYTF
DNA: TGCGCCATCAGCTTGGAAGGCCGGGGAAGAGGCTACACCTTC

D: -
V: TRBV20-1
size: few
J: TRBJ2-7
CDR3: CSARVAAGYEQYF
DNA: TGCAGTGCTAGAGTCGCGGCAGGCTACGAGCAGTACTTC

D: -
V: TRBV24-1
size: -
J: TRBJ2-1
CDR3: CATSDQLSGEHTVNEQFF
DNA: TGTGCCACCAGTGATCAATTATCAGGGGAACACACGGTGAATGAGCAGTTCTTC

D: TRBD1
V: TRBV25-1
size: -
J: TRBJ2-3
CDR3: CASSDPGQGGTDRQYF
DNA: TGTGCCAGCAGTGACCCAGGACAGGGGGGCACAGATAGGCAGTATTTT

D: TRBD2
V: TRBV12-3/TRBV12-4
size: -
J: TRBJ2-3
CDR3: CASTISGVVDTQYF
DNA: TGTGCCAGCACCATCAGCGGGGTCGTAGATACGCAGTATTTT

D: TRBD2
V: TRBV20-1
size: -
J: TRBJ2-1
CDR3: CSARPLAGIWNEQFF
DNA: TGCAGTGCTAGGCCTCTAGCGGGGATTTGGAATGAGCAGTTCTTC

D: -
V: TRBV29-1
size: many
J: TRBJ2-3
CDR3: CSDGLADTQYF
DNA: TGCAGCGACGGACTCGCAGATACGCAGTATTTT

D: -
V: TRBV11-1
size: -
J: TRBJ1-5
CDR3: CASSYPGKNQPQHF
DNA: TGTGCCAGCAGCTATCCCGGCAAAAATCAGCCCCAGCATTTT

D: -
V: TRBV6-2/TRBV6-3
size: many
J: TRBJ1-5
CDR3: CASSYSQGNQPQHF
DNA: TGTGCCAGCAGTTACTCGCAGGGCAATCAGCCCCAGCATTTT

D: -
V: TRBV12-3/TRBV12-4
size: -
J: TRBJ2-7
CDR3: CASGSAPPSHNEQYF
DNA: TGTGCCAGCGGGAGCGCCCCCCCATCCCACAATGAGCAGTACTTC

D: -
V: TRBV9
size: few
J: TRBJ2-1
CDR3: CASSVATYNLPPNEQFF
DNA: TGTGCCAGCAGCGTAGCTACTTACAACCTGCCCCCCAATGAGCAGTTCTTC

D: TRBD1
V: TRBV27
size: -
J: TRBJ1-2
CDR3: CASSPRTGVYYGYTF
DNA: TGTGCCAGCAGTCCACGGACAGGGGTGTACTATGGCTACACCTTC

D: TRBD1
V: TRBV20-1
size: -
J: TRBJ1-4
CDR3: CSASQQGRGEKLFF
DNA: TGCAGTGCTAGCCAACAGGGGAGGGGGGAAAAACTGTTTTTT

D: TRBD1
V: TRBV19
size: -
J: TRBJ2-2
CDR3: CASTTYRGRRSGELFF
DNA: TGTGCCAGTACCACCTACAGGGGGAGAAGGTCCGGGGAGCTGTTTTTT

D: -
V: TRBV11-2
size: -
J: TRBJ2-3
CDR3: CASSGLATSTDTQYF
DNA: TGTGCCAGCAGTGGTCTAGCGACAAGCACAGATACGCAGTATTTT

D: TRBD1
V: TRBV15
size: -
J: TRBJ2-5
CDR3: CATSRRKTWSGTAIQETQYF
DNA: TGTGCCACCAGCAGAAGGAAAACCTGGTCCGGGACAGCGATCCAAGAGACCCAGTACTTC

D: TRBD1
V: TRBV9
size: few
J: TRBJ1-2
CDR3: CASSVAPLEQGALYGYTF
DNA: TGTGCCAGCAGCGTGGCCCCGTTGGAACAGGGGGCTCTCTATGGCTACACCTTC

D: -
V: TRBV20-1
size: few
J: TRBJ2-3
CDR3: CKLRGLQGDHTDTQYF
DNA: TGCAAGTTGAGGGGGTTACAGGGCGATCACACAGATACGCAGTATTTT

D: -
V: TRBV5-1
size: few
J: TRBJ2-4
CDR3: CASSLAPAAIAKNIQYF
DNA: TGCGCCAGCAGCTTGGCGCCGGCGGCGATAGCCAAAAACATTCAGTACTTC

D: -
V: TRBV12-3/TRBV12-4
size: many
J: TRBJ2-1
CDR3: CASSTLLVHEQFF
DNA: TGTGCCAGCAGTACCCTTCTAGTACATGAGCAGTTCTTC

D: -
V: TRBV11-1
size: -
J: TRBJ2-7
CDR3: CASSSRGTYYEQYF
DNA: TGTGCCAGCAGCTCCAGGGGTACCTACTACGAGCAGTACTTC

D: TRBD1
V: TRBV29-1
size: few
J: TRBJ1-2
CDR3: CSVESGQGDGYTF
DNA: TGCAGCGTTGAATCGGGACAGGGGGATGGCTACACCTTC

D: TRBD2
V: TRBV12-3/TRBV12-4
size: -
J: TRBJ2-7
CDR3: CASSLGGTRAYNEQYF
DNA: TGTGCCAGCAGTTTAGGGGGGACTAGGGCCTACAATGAGCAGTACTTC

D: TRBD2
V: TRBV20-1
size: -
J: TRBJ2-7
CDR3: CSARDRMGGTYEQYF
DNA: TGCAGCGCTAGAGATCGGATGGGGGGGACCTACGAGCAGTACTTC

D: -
V: TRBV9
size: -
J: TRBJ1-2
CDR3: CASSVATMNSGAQGNGYTF
DNA: TGTGCCAGCAGCGTAGCTACTATGAATTCCGGGGCCCAGGGTAACGGCTACACCTTC